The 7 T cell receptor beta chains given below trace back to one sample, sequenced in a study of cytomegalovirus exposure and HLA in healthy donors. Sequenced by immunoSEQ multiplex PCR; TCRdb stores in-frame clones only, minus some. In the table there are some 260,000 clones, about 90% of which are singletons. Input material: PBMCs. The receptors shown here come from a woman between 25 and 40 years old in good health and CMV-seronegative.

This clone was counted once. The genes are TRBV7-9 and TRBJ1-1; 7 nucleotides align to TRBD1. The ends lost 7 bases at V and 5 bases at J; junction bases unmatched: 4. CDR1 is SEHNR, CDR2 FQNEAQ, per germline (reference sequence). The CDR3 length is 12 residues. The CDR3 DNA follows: TGTGCCAGCACCCCAGGGGGTACTGAAGCTTTCTTT. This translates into CASTPGGTEAFF.

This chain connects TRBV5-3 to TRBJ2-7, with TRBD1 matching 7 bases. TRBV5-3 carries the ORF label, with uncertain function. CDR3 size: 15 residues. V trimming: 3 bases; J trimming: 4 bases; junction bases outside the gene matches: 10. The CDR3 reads CARSSTLTGSYEQYF. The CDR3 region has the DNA TGTGCCAGAAGCTCAACTTTGACAGGGTCTTACGAGCAGTACTTC.

For the CDR3, the DNA is TGTGCCAGCAGCTTTTACGGTTCGAAGGACGAGCAGTACTTC. Translation gives CASSFYGSKDEQYF. This chain links TRBV7-8 with TRBJ2-7; D ambiguous. Germline CDR1 SGHVS, CDR2 FQNEAQ. The germline V and J ends were trimmed by 3 bases and 5 bases, with 14 bases remaining between them. This CDR3 is built from 14 residues.

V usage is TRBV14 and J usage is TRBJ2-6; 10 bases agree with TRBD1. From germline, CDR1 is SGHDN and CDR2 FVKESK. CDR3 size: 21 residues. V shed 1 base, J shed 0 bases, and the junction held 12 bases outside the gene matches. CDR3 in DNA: TGTGCCAGCAGCCAAGCCCCGGGACAGGGGTTATCCGGCTCTGGGGCCAACGTCCTGACTTTC. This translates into CASSQAPGQGLSGSGANVLTF.

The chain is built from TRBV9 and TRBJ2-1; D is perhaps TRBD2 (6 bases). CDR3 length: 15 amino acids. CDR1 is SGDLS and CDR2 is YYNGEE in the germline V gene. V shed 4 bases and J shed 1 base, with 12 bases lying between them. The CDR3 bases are TGTGCCAGCAGCATACCCGGGACTTCCTACAATGAGCAGTTCTTC. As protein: CASSIPGTSYNEQFF.

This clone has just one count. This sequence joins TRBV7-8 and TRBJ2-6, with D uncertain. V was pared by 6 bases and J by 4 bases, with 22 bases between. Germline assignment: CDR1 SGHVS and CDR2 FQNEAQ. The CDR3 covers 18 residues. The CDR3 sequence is CASRPDTNVGTGANVLTF. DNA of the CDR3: TGTGCCAGCAGACCAGACACGAACGTCGGCACGGGGGCCAACGTCCTGACTTTC.

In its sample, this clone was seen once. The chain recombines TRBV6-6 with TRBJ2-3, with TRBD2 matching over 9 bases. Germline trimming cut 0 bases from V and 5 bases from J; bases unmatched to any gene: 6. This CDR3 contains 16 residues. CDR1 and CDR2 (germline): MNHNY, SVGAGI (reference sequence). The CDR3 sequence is CASSYSMAGGVDTQYF. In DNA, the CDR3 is TGTGCCAGCAGTTACTCGATGGCGGGAGGGGTAGATACGCAGTATTTT.